This entry concerns a single T cell receptor (beta chain). The antigen is undetermined. The authors prepared the TCRbeta library with unique molecular identifiers. Each CDR3 protein gets one entry after TCRdb re-called the PCR reads with MiXCR. The repertoire holds about 470,000 distinct CDR3 sequences, with 43% as singletons. The sample comes from a study of T-cell reconstitution after alpha-beta-depleted transplantation in children. Study outcomes and limitations: Recipient T cells and thymic progenitors that survived gave rise to the high TCRbeta diversity observed at day 60 in some patients. T-cell counts and diversity were attributed mostly to newly produced T cells one year after transplant. Reportedly, only several hundred clones from non-depleted graft cells drove alpha-beta T-cell counts at about two months.

This sequence was found in a girl aged 2-10 years with aplastic anemia, due to receive a stem cell transplant. The input for sequencing was PBMCs, taken before TCRalphabeta/CD19-depleted stem cell transplant.

CDR3 sequence (DNA): TGTGCCAGCTCCTCAGTACAGGGGAGCTCTGGGGCCAACGTCCTGACTTTC. Translated: CASSSVQGSSGANVLTF. J is TRBJ2-6 and V is TRBV28, with TRBD1 matching over 7 bases. The V segment lost 8 bases and the J segment 0 bases; nucleotides outside the gene matches: 10. Germline CDR1 is MDHEN and CDR2 is SYDVKM. CDR3 length: 17 residues. Full variable domain (remainder filled in from reference TRBV28 and TRBJ2-6): DVKVTQSSRYLVKRTGEKVFLECVQDMDHENMFWYRQDPGLGLRLIYFSYDVKMKEKGDIPEGYSVSREKKERFSLILESASTNQTSMYLCASSSVQGSSGANVLTFGAGSRLTVL.